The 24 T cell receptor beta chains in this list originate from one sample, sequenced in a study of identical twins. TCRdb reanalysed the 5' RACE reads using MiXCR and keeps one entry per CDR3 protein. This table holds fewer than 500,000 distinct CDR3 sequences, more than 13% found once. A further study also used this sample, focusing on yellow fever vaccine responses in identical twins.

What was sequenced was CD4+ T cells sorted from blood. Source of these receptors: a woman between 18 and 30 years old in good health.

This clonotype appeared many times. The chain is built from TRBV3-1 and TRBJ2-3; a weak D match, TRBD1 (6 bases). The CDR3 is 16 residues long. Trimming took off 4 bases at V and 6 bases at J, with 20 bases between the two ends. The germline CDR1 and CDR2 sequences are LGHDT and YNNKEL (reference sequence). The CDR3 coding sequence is TGTGCCAGCAGCCGCCGGACAGCCGGTGTCGGTGATACGCAGTATTTT. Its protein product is CASSRRTAGVGDTQYF.

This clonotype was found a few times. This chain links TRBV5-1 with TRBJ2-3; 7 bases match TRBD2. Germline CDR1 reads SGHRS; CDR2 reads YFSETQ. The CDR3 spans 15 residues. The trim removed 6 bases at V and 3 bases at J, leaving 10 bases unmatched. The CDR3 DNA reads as TGCGCCAGCAAAATGGGCGGGGGATATACAGATACGCAGTATTTT. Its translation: CASKMGGGYTDTQYF.

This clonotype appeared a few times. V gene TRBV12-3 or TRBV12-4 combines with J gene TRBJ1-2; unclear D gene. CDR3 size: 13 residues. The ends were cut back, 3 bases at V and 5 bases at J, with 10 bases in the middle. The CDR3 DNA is TGTGCCAGCAGTTTCGACCGAAGATATGGCTACACCTTC. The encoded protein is CASSFDRRYGYTF.

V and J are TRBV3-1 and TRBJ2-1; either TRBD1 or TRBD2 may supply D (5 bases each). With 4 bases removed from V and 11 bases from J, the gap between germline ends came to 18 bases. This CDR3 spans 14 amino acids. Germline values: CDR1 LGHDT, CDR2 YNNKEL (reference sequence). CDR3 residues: CASSPKTIGAQQFF. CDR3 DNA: TGTGCCAGCAGCCCGAAGACTATAGGGGCTCAGCAGTTCTTC.

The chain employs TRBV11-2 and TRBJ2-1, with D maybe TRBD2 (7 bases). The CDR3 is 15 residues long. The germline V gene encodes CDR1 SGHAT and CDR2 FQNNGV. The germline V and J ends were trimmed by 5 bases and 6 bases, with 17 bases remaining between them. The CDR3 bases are TGTGCCAGCAGCCTAGGGGGGGGCCGCGCCAATGAGCAGTTCTTC. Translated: CASSLGGGRANEQFF. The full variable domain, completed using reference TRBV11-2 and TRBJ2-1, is EAGVAQSPRYKIIEKRQSVAFWCNPISGHATLYWYQQILGQGPKLLIQFQNNGVVDDSQLPKDRFSAERLKGVDSTLKIQPAKLEDSAVYLCASSLGGGRANEQFFGPGTRLTVL.

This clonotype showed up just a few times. In DNA form, the CDR3 reads TGCAGTGCTAGTGGTCGACTAGCTGGCCAAGAGACCCAGTACTTC. This codes for CSASGRLAGQETQYF. The genes are TRBV20-1 and TRBJ2-5; the match to TRBD2 covers 7 bases. From germline, CDR1 is DFQATT and CDR2 SNEGSKA (reference sequence). V lost 3 bases and J lost 1; bases outside the gene matches: 8. This CDR3 comprises 15 residues.

CDR3 DNA sequence: TGTGCCAGCAGGCGCTCCGGGACGGACTCCTACAATGAGCAGTTCTTC. Translated, it gives CASRRSGTDSYNEQFF. This chain links TRBV12-3 or TRBV12-4 with TRBJ2-1; D is possibly TRBD1 or TRBD2 (5 bases each). CDR3 length: 16 amino acids. The ends were cut back, 6 bases at V and 0 bases at J, with 15 bases in the middle.

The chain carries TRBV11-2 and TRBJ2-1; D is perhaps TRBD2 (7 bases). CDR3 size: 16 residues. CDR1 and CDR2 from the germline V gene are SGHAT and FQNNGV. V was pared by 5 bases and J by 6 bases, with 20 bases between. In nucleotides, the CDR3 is TGTGCCAGCAGCCCTCAGGGGAGGGGATGGGCCAATGAGCAGTTCTTC. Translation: CASSPQGRGWANEQFF.

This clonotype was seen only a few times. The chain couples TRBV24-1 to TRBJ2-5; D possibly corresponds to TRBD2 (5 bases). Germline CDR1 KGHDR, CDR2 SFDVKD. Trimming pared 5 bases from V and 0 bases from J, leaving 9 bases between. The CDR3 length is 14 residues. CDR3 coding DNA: TGTGCCACCAGTGGGAGGACCTACCAAGAGACCCAGTACTTC. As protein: CATSGRTYQETQYF.

The CDR3: CASSQSVRTSGNNEQFF. The CDR3 DNA is TGTGCCAGCAGCCAAAGTGTTAGGACTAGCGGAAACAATGAGCAGTTCTTC. The chain couples TRBV4-2 to TRBJ2-1; TRBD2 matches 10 bases. Per germline, CDR1 LGHNA and CDR2 YNFKEQ. V lost 2 bases, J lost 5 bases, and 9 bases stayed unmatched. The CDR3 spans 17 residues.

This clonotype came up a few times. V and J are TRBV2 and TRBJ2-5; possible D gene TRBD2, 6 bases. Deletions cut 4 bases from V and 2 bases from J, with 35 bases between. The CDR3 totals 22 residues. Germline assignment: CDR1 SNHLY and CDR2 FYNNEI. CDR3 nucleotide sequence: TGTGCCAGCAGTGTAATCATACCAAGAAGATGGGACTCCTCTCTGATACAAGAGACCCAGTACTTC. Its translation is CASSVIIPRRWDSSLIQETQYF.

CDR3 in amino acids: CASSRGQGPNEKLFF. In DNA form, the CDR3 reads TGTGCCAGCAGCCGTGGACAGGGCCCTAATGAAAAACTGTTTTTT. V and J are TRBV9 and TRBJ1-4, with 8 bases fitting TRBD1. The CDR3 length is 15 residues. V was clipped by 4 bases and J by 3 bases; unmatched bases: 5. CDR1 is SGDLS and CDR2 is YYNGEE in the germline V gene.

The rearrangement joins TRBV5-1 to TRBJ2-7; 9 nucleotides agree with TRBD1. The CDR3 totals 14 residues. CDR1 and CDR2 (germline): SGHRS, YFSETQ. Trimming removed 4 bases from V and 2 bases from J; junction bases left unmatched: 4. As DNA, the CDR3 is TGCGCCAGCAGCACTACAGGGGGCCCCTACGAGCAGTACTTC. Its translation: CASSTTGGPYEQYF.

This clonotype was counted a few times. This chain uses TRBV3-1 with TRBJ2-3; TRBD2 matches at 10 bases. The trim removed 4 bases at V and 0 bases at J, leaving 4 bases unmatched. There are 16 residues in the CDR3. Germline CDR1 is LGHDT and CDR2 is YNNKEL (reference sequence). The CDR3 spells CASSLPTSGSTDTQYF. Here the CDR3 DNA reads TGTGCCAGCAGCCTGCCGACTAGCGGGAGCACAGATACGCAGTATTTT.

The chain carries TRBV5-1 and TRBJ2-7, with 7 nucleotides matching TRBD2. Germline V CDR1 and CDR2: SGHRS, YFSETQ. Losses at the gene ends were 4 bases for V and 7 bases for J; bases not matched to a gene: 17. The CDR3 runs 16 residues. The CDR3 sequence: CASSRAILGAGDEQYF. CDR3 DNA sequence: TGCGCCAGCAGCCGCGCGATTCTAGGGGCGGGGGATGAGCAGTACTTC.

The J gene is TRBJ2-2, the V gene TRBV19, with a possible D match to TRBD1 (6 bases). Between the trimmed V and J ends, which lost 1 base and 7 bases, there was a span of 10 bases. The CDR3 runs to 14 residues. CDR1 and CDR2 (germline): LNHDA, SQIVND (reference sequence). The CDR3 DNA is TGTGCCAGTAGTATAGGGACAGTCGGCGGGGAGCTGTTTTTT. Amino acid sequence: CASSIGTVGGELFF. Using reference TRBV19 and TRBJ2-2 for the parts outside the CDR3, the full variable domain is DGGITQSPKYLFRKEGQNVTLSCEQNLNHDAMYWYRQDPGQGLRLIYYSQIVNDFQKGDIAEGYSVSREKKESFPLTVTSAQKNPTAFYLCASSIGTVGGELFFGEGSRLTVL.

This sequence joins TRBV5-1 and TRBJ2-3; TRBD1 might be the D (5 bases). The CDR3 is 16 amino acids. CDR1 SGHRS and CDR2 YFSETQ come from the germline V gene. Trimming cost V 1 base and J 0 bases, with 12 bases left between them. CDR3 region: CASSLLTATSTDTQYF. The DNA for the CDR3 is TGCGCCAGCAGCTTGTTGACAGCTACTAGCACAGATACGCAGTATTTT.

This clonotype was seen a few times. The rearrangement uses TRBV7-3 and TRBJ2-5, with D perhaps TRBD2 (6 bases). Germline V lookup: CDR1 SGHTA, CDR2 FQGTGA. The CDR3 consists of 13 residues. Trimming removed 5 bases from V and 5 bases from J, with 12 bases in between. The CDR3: CASSRGVHETQYF. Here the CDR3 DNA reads TGTGCCAGCAGCCGCGGGGTCCACGAGACCCAGTACTTC.

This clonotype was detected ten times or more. This CDR3 reads CASSLYGADGGYTF. CDR3 DNA: TGCGCCAGCAGCTTGTATGGGGCGGACGGTGGCTACACCTTC. The J gene is TRBJ1-2, the V gene TRBV5-1; tentatively, D is TRBD1 (5 bases). The V end was cut by 1 base, the J end by 7 bases, with 14 bases between. This CDR3 has 14 amino acids. Germline lookup yields CDR1 SGHRS and CDR2 YFSETQ.

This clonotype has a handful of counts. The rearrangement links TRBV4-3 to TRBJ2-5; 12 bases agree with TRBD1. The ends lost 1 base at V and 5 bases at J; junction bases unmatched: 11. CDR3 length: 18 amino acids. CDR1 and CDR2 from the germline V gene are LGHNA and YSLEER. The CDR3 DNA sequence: TGCGCCAGCAGCCAAGGACCCCTAGGGACAGGGGGCCAGGAGACCCAGTACTTC. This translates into CASSQGPLGTGGQETQYF.

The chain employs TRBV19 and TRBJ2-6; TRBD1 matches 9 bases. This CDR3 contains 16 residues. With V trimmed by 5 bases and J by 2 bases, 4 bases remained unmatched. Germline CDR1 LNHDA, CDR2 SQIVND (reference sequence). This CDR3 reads CASSPDRGTGANVLTF. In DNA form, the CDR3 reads TGTGCCAGTAGTCCAGACAGGGGGACTGGGGCCAACGTCCTGACTTTC.

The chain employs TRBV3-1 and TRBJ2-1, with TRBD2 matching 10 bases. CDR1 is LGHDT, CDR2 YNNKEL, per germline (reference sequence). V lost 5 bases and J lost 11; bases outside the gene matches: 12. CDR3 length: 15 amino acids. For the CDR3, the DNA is TGTGCCAGCAGCACCGGGACTAGCGTGTCCCGGAAGCAGTTCTTC. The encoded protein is CASSTGTSVSRKQFF.

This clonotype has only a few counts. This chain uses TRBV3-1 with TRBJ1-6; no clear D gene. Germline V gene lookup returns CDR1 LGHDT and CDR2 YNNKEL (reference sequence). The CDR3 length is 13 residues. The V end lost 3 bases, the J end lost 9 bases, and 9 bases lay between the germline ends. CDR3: CASSQNIGSPLHF. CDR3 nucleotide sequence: TGTGCCAGCAGCCAGAACATTGGTTCACCCCTCCACTTT. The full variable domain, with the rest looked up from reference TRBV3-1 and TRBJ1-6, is DTAVSQTPKYLVTQMGNDKSIKCEQNLGHDTMYWYKQDSKKFLKIMFSYNNKELIINETVPNRFSPKSPDKAHLNLHINSLELGDSAVYFCASSQNIGSPLHFGNGTRLTVT.

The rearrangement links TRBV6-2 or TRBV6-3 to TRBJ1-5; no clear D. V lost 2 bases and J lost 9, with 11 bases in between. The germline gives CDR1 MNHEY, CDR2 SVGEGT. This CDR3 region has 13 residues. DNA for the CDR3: TGTGCCAGCAGTTACAGGGTTAGCCGGCCCCAGCATTTT. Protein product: CASSYRVSRPQHF.